These 24 T cell receptor beta chains were sequenced from one sample in a study of CD4 T cells in relation to SARS-CoV-2 and coronaviruses. Using immunoSEQ multiplex PCR, the repertoire was profiled, and TCRdb retains in-frame clones only, with some absent. The data contain about 22,000 clones, 60% to 80% of them seen just once; the ten biggest clones take up about an eighth. Unexposed donor CD4+ T cells date from 2011-2018, before the COVID-19 pandemic. Isolation of CD4+ T cells took place after approximately 10 days in culture. Their antigen targets remain unknown. The specimen was CD4+ T cells from PBMCs, cultured in vitro. Source of these receptors: a human donor in good health.

This clone was counted between two and nine times. This CDR3 is CASSYFGTGDSPLHF. The CDR3 DNA follows: TGTGCCAGCAGTTACTTTGGGACAGGGGATTCACCCCTCCACTTT. This chain connects TRBV6-5 to TRBJ1-6; 10 bases are a match to TRBD1. Germline V gives CDR1 MNHEY, CDR2 SVGAGI. The CDR3 is 15 amino acids. After removal of 1 base from V and 8 bases from J, the junction contained 2 bases not matched to a gene.

The chain employs TRBV27 and TRBJ1-1, with D possibly being TRBD1 (5 bases). This CDR3 has 14 residues. Germline loops: CDR1 MNHEY, CDR2 SMNVEV (reference sequence). The V gene lost 9 bases and the J gene lost 4 bases, with 18 bases spanning the gap. DNA of the CDR3: TGTGCCAGTTTTCTCGGGGGGTCACTCACTGAAGCTTTCTTT. Protein: CASFLGGSLTEAFF.

This clone came up once. V and J are TRBV7-8 and TRBJ2-5; a possible D gene is TRBD2 (5 bases). The V gene lost 5 bases and the J gene lost 5 bases, with 15 bases spanning the gap. This CDR3 is 14 amino acids long. Germline values: CDR1 SGHVS, CDR2 FQNEAQ. CDR3 bases: TGTGCCAGCAGCCCACGGGAACGGTCGGAGACCCAGTACTTC. Protein: CASSPRERSETQYF.

The chain employs TRBV24-1 and TRBJ2-5; D gene ambiguous. Germline loops: CDR1 KGHDR, CDR2 SFDVKD. CDR3 size: 14 residues. V lost 4 bases to trimming and J lost 5 bases, with 13 bases between them. This CDR3 is CATSEPDRWETQYF. DNA for the CDR3: TGTGCCACCAGTGAACCGGACCGCTGGGAGACCCAGTACTTC.

The chain joins TRBV14 to TRBJ1-5, with D maybe TRBD1 (6 bases). Germline values: CDR1 SGHDN, CDR2 FVKESK. V shed 3 bases and J shed 14 bases, with 17 bases lying between them. CDR3 length: 13 residues. The CDR3 DNA is TGTGCCAGCAGCCAGGGTGAAACAGGGCTAAAGCATTTT. It codes for CASSQGETGLKHF.

The chain uses TRBV3-1 (or the pseudogene TRBV3-2) and TRBJ2-7, with D uncertain. Germline CDR1 reads LGHDT; CDR2 reads YNNKEL (reference sequence). Trimming removed 0 bases at V and 10 bases at J, with 10 bases between. The CDR3 runs 12 residues. The CDR3 nucleotides read TGTGCCAGCAGCCAAGAGTGGTGGCTCCAGTACTTC. Its protein product is CASSQEWWLQYF.

This clone has only a few counts. In nucleotides, the CDR3 is TGTGCCTGGAGGGGTTACAATGAGCAGTTCTTC. This translates into CAWRGYNEQFF. The rearrangement joins TRBV30 to TRBJ2-1; D gene ambiguous. CDR1 is GTSNPN and CDR2 is SVGIG in the germline V gene (reference sequence). The CDR3 is 11 amino acids. V was trimmed by 3 bases and J by 4 bases, leaving 4 bases between them. The complete variable domain, with remaining parts taken from reference TRBV30 and TRBJ2-1, reads SQTIHQWPATLVQPVGSPLSLECTVEGTSNPNLYWYRQAAGRGLQLLFYSVGIGQISSEVPQNLSASRPQDRQFILSSKKLLLSDSGFYLCAWRGYNEQFFGPGTRLTVL.

V and J are TRBV12-3 or TRBV12-4 and TRBJ1-5; no clear D. The CDR3 has 13 amino acids. V lost 5 bases, J lost 7 bases, and 12 bases lay in between. Written as DNA, the CDR3 is TGTGCCAGCAGTCTCCGTTTTGACCAGCCCCAGCATTTT. Residues: CASSLRFDQPQHF.

This clone was picked up a small number of times. The chain employs TRBV6-1 and TRBJ2-7; TRBD2 agrees at 7 bases. There are 14 residues in the CDR3. Germline-derived CDR1 and CDR2 are MNHNS and SASEGT. The ends lost 2 bases at V and 5 bases at J; junction bases unmatched: 6. The CDR3 DNA is TGTGCCAGCAGTGAACGGGAGGAAATGAACGAGCAGTACTTC. As protein: CASSEREEMNEQYF.

The chain employs TRBV5-4 and TRBJ1-1; weak D call: TRBD1 (5 bases). The length of the CDR3 is 14 residues. V was shortened by 5 bases and J by 1 base, with 12 bases between the two germline ends. Germline values: CDR1 SGHNT, CDR2 YYREEE (reference sequence). The CDR3, as DNA: TGTGCCAGCAGTCCGGGACCCAGGAACACTGAAGCTTTCTTT. Amino acids: CASSPGPRNTEAFF.

Comments on this clone: At one end the junction does not follow the germline gene, possibly because of a read error. This chain joins TRBV6-1 and TRBJ1-1; D remains unclear. CDR3 length equals 12 residues. Germline CDR1 MNHNS, CDR2 SASEGT. CDR3 sequence: CASREGNTEAFF. CDR3 in DNA: TGTGCCAGCAGGGAAGGGAACACTGAAGCTTTCTTT.

This chain connects TRBV19 to TRBJ1-5, with D possibly being TRBD1 (6 bases). Trimming removed 5 bases at V and 4 bases at J, with 15 bases between. The CDR3 runs 15 residues. From germline, CDR1 is LNHDA and CDR2 SQIVND (reference sequence). CDR3 sequence (DNA): TGTGCCAGTAGTCCGAGGGGGGGTCAGAATCAGCCCCAGCATTTT. This sequence encodes CASSPRGGQNQPQHF.

The chain combines TRBV15 with TRBJ1-4; 8 nucleotides agree with TRBD1. The CDR3 length is 16 residues. Per the germline V gene, CDR1 is LNHNV and CDR2 is YYDKDF (reference sequence). With 0 bases clipped from V and 8 bases from J, the junction kept 8 bases outside the gene matches. CDR3 bases: TGTGCCACCAGCAGAGATTATACAGGGGGGGACGAAAAACTGTTTTTT. It codes for CATSRDYTGGDEKLFF.

This clone has a handful of counts. The chain couples TRBV12-5 to TRBJ1-5; the D gene is possibly TRBD1 (5 bases). The V gene lost 5 bases and the J gene lost 5 bases, with 13 bases spanning the gap. CDR3 length equals 14 residues. Germline V gene lookup returns CDR1 LGHNT and CDR2 FRNRAP. The DNA for the CDR3 is TGTGCTAGTGGTCCGCAGGGAGTCCATCAGCCCCAGCATTTT. Amino acid sequence: CASGPQGVHQPQHF.

This chain joins TRBV7-8 and TRBJ1-2, with D perhaps TRBD1 (6 bases). The V end was cut by 4 bases, the J end by 4 bases, with 16 bases between. Looked up from germline, CDR1 is SGHVS and CDR2 is FQNEAQ. This CDR3 contains 15 residues. CDR3 sequence reads: CASSWDVGAAYGYTF. CDR3 DNA sequence: TGTGCCAGCAGCTGGGATGTGGGGGCGGCCTATGGCTACACCTTC. The entire variable domain, with the rest obtained from reference TRBV7-8 and TRBJ1-2, is as follows: GAGVSQSPRYKVAKRGQDVALRCDPISGHVSLFWYQQALGQGPEFLTYFQNEAQLDKSGLPSDRFFAERPEGSVSTLKIQRTQQEDSAVYLCASSWDVGAAYGYTFGSGTRLTVV.

This chain connects TRBV6-1 to TRBJ1-6, with no clear D. There are 14 residues in the CDR3. V gave up 2 bases and J gave up 8 bases, with 10 bases separating them. Germline V CDR1 and CDR2: MNHNS, SASEGT. Written as DNA, the CDR3 is TGTGCCAGCAGTGAATTGGTCATGGATTCACCCCTCCACTTT. Translating it yields CASSELVMDSPLHF.

The rearrangement links TRBV7-3 to TRBJ2-2, with 8 bases aligning to TRBD2. Germline loops: CDR1 SGHTA, CDR2 FQGTGA. J gave up 6 bases and V 6 bases, and 15 bases lay outside the gene matches. This CDR3 spans 17 amino acids. The CDR3 DNA is TGTGCCAGCAGTCCTGTTCCGGGACTAGGGACCGCCGGGGAGCTGTTTTTT. Residues: CASSPVPGLGTAGELFF.

The chain uses TRBV11-3 and TRBJ1-1, with a weak D call TRBD1 (5 bases). V was trimmed by 7 bases and J by 5 bases, leaving 14 bases between them. The length of the CDR3 is 13 residues. Germline V CDR1 and CDR2: SGHNT, YENEEA. The CDR3 DNA sequence: TGTGCCAGCACCAAAAGGGGTTCAACTGAAGCTTTCTTT. It specifies CASTKRGSTEAFF. The whole variable domain, filled in from reference TRBV11-3 and TRBJ1-1, reads EAGVVQSPRYKIIEKKQPVAFWCNPISGHNTLYWYLQNLGQGPELLIRYENEEAVDDSQLPKDRFSAERLKGVDSTLKIQPAELGDSAVYLCASTKRGSTEAFFGQGTRLTVV.

The chain uses TRBV9 and TRBJ2-1; TRBD1 or TRBD2 may be the D gene (5 bases each). V shed 5 bases and J shed 10 bases, with 16 bases lying between them. This CDR3 region has 13 residues. The germline CDR1 and CDR2 sequences are SGDLS and YYNGEE. The CDR3 loop is CASSRRGATEQFF. The DNA of the CDR3 is TGTGCCAGCAGTCGACGGGGCGCGACGGAGCAGTTCTTC.

The V gene is TRBV10-3, the J gene TRBJ2-3; perhaps TRBD2 as D (6 bases). Germline CDR1 is ENHRY and CDR2 is SYGVKD. Trimming left V 4 bases short and J 2 bases short, with 19 bases between. The CDR3 is 17 residues long. As DNA, the CDR3 is TGTGCCATCAGTGGGTCAACTAGCCGCCATAACACAGATACGCAGTATTTT. This codes for CAISGSTSRHNTDTQYF.

The J gene is TRBJ2-1, the V gene TRBV12-1. TRBV12-1 is described as a pseudogene. CDR3 length: 15 residues. CDR3 residues: CASSFLGSCCNEQFF. CDR3 sequence (DNA): TGTGCCAGCAGCTTTTTGGGGTCCTGCTGCAATGAGCAGTTCTTC.

The J gene is TRBJ1-1, the V gene TRBV5-5; D unresolved. CDR1 and CDR2 (germline): SGHKS, YYEKEE (reference sequence). Trimming stripped 4 bases from V and 2 bases from J, with 15 bases between. CDR3 length equals 15 residues. CDR3 DNA: TGTGCCAGCAGCCCGAATTTGTTGGGAAACACTGAAGCTTTCTTT. The encoded protein is CASSPNLLGNTEAFF.

In this sample, this clone turned up a few times. The gene calls are TRBV19 and TRBJ1-4; 8 bases line up with TRBD1. The CDR3 contains 15 residues. V lost 1 base and J lost 7; bases outside the gene matches: 5. In germline, CDR1 is LNHDA, CDR2 SQIVND (reference sequence). This chain's CDR3 is CASSIAGQGGEKLFF. The CDR3 coding sequence is TGTGCCAGTAGTATAGCCGGACAGGGTGGTGAAAAACTGTTTTTT.

This clone is a singleton in its sample. V gene TRBV19 combines with J gene TRBJ2-6; 7 bases fit TRBD1. CDR1 is LNHDA, CDR2 SQIVND, per germline (reference sequence). Trimming took 0 bases from V and 2 from J; bases not matched to a gene: 1. CDR3 length: 16 residues. In nucleotides, the CDR3 is TGTGCCAGTAGTATAGATCAGGGGGCTGGGGCCAACGTCCTGACTTTC. This encodes CASSIDQGAGANVLTF.